This T cell receptor beta chain was found in a study of CD8 T cells in ankylosing spondylitis (dated 2017 in TCRdb). With respect to the entire study: The study set out to find disease-linked TCR variants by profiling T cell receptor beta repertoires in ankylosing spondylitis patients and healthy donors. The full study cohort was made up of 20 to 25 ankylosing spondylitis patients and roughly 98 healthy donors. Peripheral blood was sampled, and synovial fluid was also collected from ankylosing spondylitis patients. Beyond this particular receptor, the publication reports: Blood from ankylosing spondylitis patients appeared to be characterized by a TCR beta motif composed of 7 to 9 highly homologous amino acid variants. The disease-linked clones had a CD8+ phenotype and were found at relatively low frequencies in peripheral blood. Some TCR beta motif variants had previously been reported in synovial fluid and blood of reactive arthritis patients, which suggested common disease-initiation mechanisms. According to the report, matched synovial fluid samples from ankylosing spondylitis patients were significantly enriched for the disease-linked clones.

Reads for this sample came from an Illumina HiSeq 2500. Quantitative 5'-RACE with molecular barcodes was the method used to prepare the TCR beta libraries. On the authors' methods: A new computational method based on a probabilistic model of VDJ rearrangement was used to identify disease-linked TCR variants. The raw public data were reprocessed by TCRdb itself: fastp quality trimming at Q25, MiXCR clonotype calling, in-frame beta chains only. Duplicate CDR3 protein sequences are folded into a single record with the most common DNA and genes. V and J calls and clone size were set by TCRdb, not the authors. The sample table lists fewer than 750,000 distinct CDR3 sequences, around 17% of them with a count of one. Under 20% of the sample belongs to the ten largest clones. The CDR3 starts with the cysteine, ends with the phenylalanine, and has 13 residues. Here the CDR3 DNA is all that survives: 39 bases in frame from base 1. The germline V gene sets CDR1 to SGHVS and CDR2 to FNYEAQ. Trimmed from V: 5 bases; trimmed from J: 5 bases; junction bases lacking a gene match: 5.

In this sample, this clonotype turned up a few times. This clone's antigen is unknown. No base qualities exist here, and no much larger clone lies one base off it. The receptor was isolated from a male donor with ankylosing spondylitis. The chain couples TRBV7-6 to TRBJ2-7, and 8 junctional nucleotides match TRBD1. Sequenced input: blood, either unsorted or a sorted T cell fraction (not recorded which). The CDR3 amino acid sequence is: CASSREDRDEQYF. The DNA sequence follows: TGTGCCAGCAGCCGAGAGGACAGGGACGAGCAGTACTTC.